Each of the 24 T cell receptor beta chains below was sequenced from the same sample in a study of vaccination and CD4 T cells after COVID-19. Treatment meaning: roughly 10-day PBMC culture with coronavirus spike peptide pools or control peptides (ViraFEST assay). Which antigens these TCRs recognize remains unknown. Cultured CD4+ T cell DNA underwent sequencing with the Oncomine TCR Beta short-read assay. TCRdb reprocessed the PCR reads via MiXCR and lists one record per CDR3 protein. The data contain approximately 12,000 distinct CDR3 sequences, about 50% of them singletons. The sequenced material came from CD4+ T cells from blood, cultured in vitro. These receptors all stem from a human donor who had recovered from COVID-19.

This sequence joins TRBV6-5 and TRBJ1-1; D not resolved. Per the germline V gene, CDR1 is MNHEY and CDR2 is SVGAGI. Trimming took off 3 bases at V and 0 bases at J, with 8 bases between the two ends. The CDR3 is 14 residues long. The DNA of the CDR3 is TGTGCCAGCAGTTATGGGGTTATGAACACTGAAGCTTTCTTT. Its protein is CASSYGVMNTEAFF.

The table lists this clonotype with a few counts. The J gene is TRBJ1-1, the V gene TRBV24-1; TRBD1 matches 7 bases. The CDR3 runs 13 residues. CDR1 and CDR2 from the germline V gene are KGHDR and SFDVKD. The ends lost 5 bases at V and 4 bases at J; junction bases unmatched: 3. Written as DNA, the CDR3 is TGTGCCACCAGTGCAGGGGGGGGCACTGAAGCTTTCTTT. Translation: CATSAGGGTEAFF.

The chain employs TRBV5-6 and TRBJ2-1, with D tentatively TRBD2 (7 bases). CDR1 is SGHDT, CDR2 YYEEEE, per germline. The V gene lost 6 bases and the J gene lost 11 bases, with 18 bases spanning the gap. The CDR3 runs to 13 residues. The DNA for the CDR3 is TGTGCCAGCACCCAAGGCCGGGGGGCCAAGCAGTTCTTC. Amino acids: CASTQGRGAKQFF.

This clonotype was seen only once. The chain links TRBV10-3 to TRBJ2-7; D is ambiguous. This CDR3 has 12 amino acids. Trimming cost V 8 bases and J 6 bases, with 14 bases left between them. CDR1 ENHRY and CDR2 SYGVKD come from the germline V gene. The CDR3 here is CAISGIGLEQYF. The CDR3 DNA follows: TGTGCCATCTCCGGTATAGGGCTCGAGCAGTACTTC.

V is TRBV19 and J is TRBJ2-1; 7 bases agree with TRBD1. The germline gives CDR1 LNHDA, CDR2 SQIVND (reference sequence). V shed 4 bases, J shed 4 bases, and the junction held 4 bases outside the gene matches. The CDR3 is 14 amino acids. Here the CDR3 DNA reads TGTGCCAGTAGTAGAGACAGGGAGTACAATGAGCAGTTCTTC. Its protein is CASSRDREYNEQFF.

This chain joins TRBV11-2 and TRBJ1-1, with 8 positions matching TRBD1. Losses at the gene ends were 5 bases for V and 8 bases for J; bases not matched to a gene: 7. CDR3 size: 13 residues. Looked up from germline, CDR1 is SGHAT and CDR2 is FQNNGV. The CDR3 coding sequence is TGTGCCAGCAGCCCAATACGGGACAGGGAAGCTTTCTTT. Amino acid sequence: CASSPIRDREAFF. Combining the CDR3 with reference TRBV11-2 and TRBJ1-1 gives the whole variable domain EAGVAQSPRYKIIEKRQSVAFWCNPISGHATLYWYQQILGQGPKLLIQFQNNGVVDDSQLPKDRFSAERLKGVDSTLKIQPAKLEDSAVYLCASSPIRDREAFFGQGTRLTVV.

This clonotype came up a few times. J is TRBJ1-5 and V is TRBV19, with D tentatively TRBD1 (5 bases). The germline CDR1 and CDR2 sequences are LNHDA and SQIVND (reference sequence). Trimming left V 4 bases short and J 5 bases short, with 9 bases between. The length of the CDR3 is 13 residues. The DNA for the CDR3 is TGTGCCAGTAGTAGAGGGGAAGATCAGCCCCAGCATTTT. It yields the protein CASSRGEDQPQHF. The full variable domain, with the rest looked up from reference TRBV19 and TRBJ1-5, is DGGITQSPKYLFRKEGQNVTLSCEQNLNHDAMYWYRQDPGQGLRLIYYSQIVNDFQKGDIAEGYSVSREKKESFPLTVTSAQKNPTAFYLCASSRGEDQPQHFGDGTRLSIL.

This clonotype was seen a handful of times. The V call is TRBV27, the J call TRBJ1-2, with D possibly TRBD1 on 6 matching bases. V was cut by 2 bases and J by 2 bases, with 6 bases left in between. Germline assignment: CDR1 MNHEY and CDR2 SMNVEV (reference sequence). The CDR3 consists of 13 residues. The CDR3 spells CASSLGTNYGYTF. The CDR3 nucleotides are TGTGCCAGCAGTTTAGGGACAAACTATGGCTACACCTTC.

The chain joins TRBV6-2 or TRBV6-3 to TRBJ2-7; D call uncertain. Trimming removed 0 bases at V and 2 bases at J, with 20 bases between. This CDR3 region has 18 residues. The germline V gene has CDR1 MNHEY and CDR2 SVGEGT. CDR3 DNA sequence: TGTGCCAGCAGTTACTCGATTGTCGACGTAAAGCCGCCCTACGAGCAGTACTTC. This codes for CASSYSIVDVKPPYEQYF.

The chain carries TRBV29-1 and TRBJ2-7; 7 bases fit TRBD1. This CDR3 spans 14 amino acids. Germline CDR1 is SQVTM and CDR2 is ANQGSEA. With V trimmed by 2 bases and J by 2 bases, 6 bases remained unmatched. The CDR3 DNA sequence: TGCAGCGTTGAAAGACAGGGATCAACCTACGAGCAGTACTTC. This gives the protein CSVERQGSTYEQYF.

V usage is TRBV20-1 and J usage is TRBJ1-1; the D gene is possibly TRBD1 (6 bases). V was trimmed by 6 bases and J by 4 bases, leaving 12 bases between them. Germline V gene data show CDR1 as DFQATT and CDR2 as SNEGSKA (reference sequence). This CDR3 is 12 amino acids long. CDR3 bases: TGCAGTGCGCGAACGGGGGCCACTGAAGCTTTCTTT. Its translation: CSARTGATEAFF.

The chain carries TRBV20-1 and TRBJ2-3, with D unresolved. With 3 bases removed from V and 2 bases from J, the gap between germline ends came to 0 bases. The CDR3 consists of 10 residues. Germline V gives CDR1 DFQATT, CDR2 SNEGSKA (reference sequence). Written as DNA, the CDR3 is TGCAGTGCTAGCACAGATACGCAGTATTTT. Protein: CSASTDTQYF.

This clonotype occurred a few times. V usage is TRBV4-1 and J usage is TRBJ2-2; 7 nucleotides match TRBD1. The germline V gene encodes CDR1 MGHRA and CDR2 YSYEKL. The CDR3 is 15 residues long. The V gene end was trimmed by 4 bases and the J gene end by 5 bases; junction bases not matched to a gene: 7. This chain's CDR3 is CASSRRTGWTGELFF. CDR3 nucleotides: TGCGCCAGCAGCCGCCGGACAGGTTGGACCGGGGAGCTGTTTTTT.

The genes are TRBV6-2 or TRBV6-3 and TRBJ2-5, with 8 bases lining up with TRBD2. The CDR3 spans 16 residues. Losses at the gene ends were 5 bases for V and 7 bases for J; bases not matched to a gene: 15. Germline assignment: CDR1 MNHEY and CDR2 SVGEGT. The CDR3 region is CASSAPRAGVRGTQYF. The CDR3 DNA reads TGTGCCAGCAGTGCCCCAAGAGCGGGGGTACGTGGGACCCAGTACTTC.

This clonotype was counted between two and nine times. The CDR3, as DNA: TGTGCCAGCACCACTCTGGGGAGCCGTTACAATGAGCAGTTCTTC. It is translated as CASTTLGSRYNEQFF. The chain uses TRBV11-2 and TRBJ2-1; possible D gene TRBD2, 5 bases. Looked up from germline, CDR1 is SGHAT and CDR2 is FQNNGV. The length of the CDR3 is 15 residues. V was trimmed by 7 bases and J by 4 bases, leaving 17 bases between them.

This clonotype occurred once. The V call is TRBV6-1, the J call TRBJ1-1; TRBD1 agrees at 8 bases. V lost 4 bases and J lost 4; bases outside the gene matches: 8. From germline, CDR1 is MNHNS and CDR2 SASEGT. The CDR3 loop spans 15 amino acids. CDR3 bases: TGTGCCAGCAGTGGACTGACAGGGGTGGGCACTGAAGCTTTCTTT. Its protein product is CASSGLTGVGTEAFF.

The chain uses TRBV11-2 and TRBJ2-3, with TRBD2 identical over 7 bases. This CDR3 is built from 13 residues. V lost 4 bases to trimming and J lost 3 bases; unmatched junction nucleotides: 1. Per germline, CDR1 SGHAT and CDR2 FQNNGV. The CDR3 is CASSSGGTDTQYF. The CDR3 bases are TGTGCCAGCAGCTCGGGGGGTACAGATACGCAGTATTTT.

The J gene is TRBJ2-5, the V gene TRBV20-1; tentatively, D is TRBD2 (6 bases). CDR1 is DFQATT, CDR2 SNEGSKA, per germline (reference sequence). V was pared by 6 bases and J by 2 bases, with 13 bases between. There are 13 residues in the CDR3. In nucleotides, the CDR3 is TGCAGTGCGGCGGGGACTTCTCAAGAGACCCAGTACTTC. This codes for CSAAGTSQETQYF.

This CDR3 reads CSASTGGPVKTQYF. CDR3 bases: TGCAGTGCTAGTACAGGAGGGCCGGTAAAGACCCAGTACTTC. The genes are TRBV20-1 and TRBJ2-5; D might be TRBD2 (6 bases). CDR1 and CDR2 (germline): DFQATT, SNEGSKA (reference sequence). The CDR3 contains 14 residues. The V end was cut by 3 bases, the J end by 6 bases, with 17 bases between.

This chain links TRBV5-1 with TRBJ1-6; possibly TRBD1 for D (5 bases). Trimming removed 4 bases at V and 6 bases at J, with 17 bases between. Germline V gene lookup returns CDR1 SGHRS and CDR2 YFSETQ. This CDR3 has 16 residues. CDR3 coding DNA: TGCGCCAGCAGCGCCCTCCAGGGTGGCGGTAATTCACCCCTCCACTTT. Its protein product is CASSALQGGGNSPLHF.

V and J are TRBV6-2 or TRBV6-3 and TRBJ2-5; D may be TRBD2 (6 bases). Germline assignment: CDR1 MNHEY and CDR2 SVGEGT. Between the trimmed V and J ends, which lost 6 bases and 1 base, there was a span of 12 bases. CDR3 length: 14 residues. For the CDR3, the DNA is TGTGCCAGCAGAATAGCGACTAGCCAAGAGACCCAGTACTTC. Protein sequence: CASRIATSQETQYF.

The V call is TRBV9, the J call TRBJ2-5, with TRBD2 matching over 12 bases. The trim removed 7 bases at V and 4 bases at J, leaving 8 bases unmatched. CDR3 length equals 15 residues. Germline V gene data show CDR1 as SGDLS and CDR2 as YYNGEE. The CDR3 coding sequence is TGTGCCAGCGGACTAGGACTAGCGGGACGAGAGACCCAGTACTTC. Translated, it gives CASGLGLAGRETQYF.

The chain uses TRBV6-2 or TRBV6-3 and TRBJ2-1, with D tentatively TRBD2 (5 bases). The CDR3 length is 13 residues. The germline V gene encodes CDR1 MNHEY and CDR2 SVGEGT. The V gene lost 2 bases and the J gene lost 6 bases, with 8 bases spanning the gap. Here the CDR3 reads CASSYKAVNEQFF. The CDR3 DNA is TGTGCCAGCAGTTACAAAGCGGTCAATGAGCAGTTCTTC.

The chain couples TRBV5-1 to TRBJ1-6; D remains unclear. CDR3 length equals 15 residues. Per the germline V gene, CDR1 is SGHRS and CDR2 is YFSETQ. The V gene lost 5 bases and the J gene lost 3 bases, with 12 bases spanning the gap. This CDR3 is CASSPSGVYNSPLHF. CDR3 nucleotide sequence: TGCGCCAGCAGTCCCTCTGGGGTCTATAATTCACCCCTCCACTTT.